Shown below are 25 T cell receptor beta chains from a single sample sequenced in a study of CD8 T cells in ankylosing spondylitis. TCRdb independently ran MiXCR on the 5' RACE reads; one entry per CDR3 protein. The sample includes about 130,000 distinct CDR3 sequences, approximately 6.8% of them seen just once. The specimen sequenced was blood, either unsorted or a sorted T cell fraction (not recorded which). The receptors stem from a male donor with ankylosing spondylitis or in good health (not recorded which).

There are many counts of this clonotype. The rearrangement joins TRBV7-3 to TRBJ1-1, with D hard to call. This CDR3 has 14 amino acids. V was clipped by 5 bases and J by 6 bases, with 16 bases between them. Germline lookup yields CDR1 SGHTA and CDR2 FQGTGA. CDR3 coding DNA: TGTGCCAGCAGCCCAGACCGCTACGGCGCTGAAGCTTTCTTT. Translating it yields CASSPDRYGAEAFF.

This clonotype has a count of ten or more. The V call is TRBV7-2, the J call TRBJ1-1; 8 bases align to TRBD1. The CDR3 runs to 15 residues. Unmatched junction bases numbered 10, after V lost 3 bases and J lost 7 bases. The V gene's germline CDR1 is SGHTA and CDR2 FQGNSA. CDR3 bases: TGTGCCAGCAGCTTGGAAGAGACAGGGGAATATGAAGCTTTCTTT. Translated, it gives CASSLEETGEYEAFF.

In its sample, this clonotype was seen many times. The chain links TRBV5-1 to TRBJ2-7; TRBD1 is a possible D gene (5 bases). The germline V gene encodes CDR1 SGHRS and CDR2 YFSETQ. The CDR3 runs 14 residues. Trimming shortened V by 4 bases and J by 0 bases, and 11 bases separated the two germline ends. CDR3 coding DNA: TGCGCCAGCAGCCTGACAGCGACCTCCTACGAGCAGTACTTC. As protein: CASSLTATSYEQYF.

In this sample, this clonotype turned up many times. The chain combines TRBV14 with TRBJ2-2; a weak D match, TRBD2 (5 bases). Germline values: CDR1 SGHDN, CDR2 FVKESK. Trimming removed 4 bases at V and 2 bases at J, with 17 bases between. The CDR3 length is 17 residues. The CDR3: CASSLSRGIGNTGELFF. CDR3 nucleotides: TGTGCCAGCAGCCTGAGCCGGGGAATTGGAAACACCGGGGAGCTGTTTTTT.

This clonotype came up many times. V is TRBV15 and J is TRBJ2-3; the D is unclear. The CDR3 consists of 12 residues. Germline CDR1 LNHNV, CDR2 YYDKDF (reference sequence). V dropped 0 bases and J dropped 8 bases, with 6 bases sitting between them. DNA for the CDR3: TGTGCCACCAGCAGAGATCTTTTTACGCAGTATTTT. Residues: CATSRDLFTQYF.

The table lists this clonotype with many counts. This chain uses TRBV19 with TRBJ2-5; weak D call: TRBD1 (6 bases). This CDR3 has 12 residues. The germline V gene has CDR1 LNHDA and CDR2 SQIVND (reference sequence). The V end was cut by 9 bases, the J end by 4 bases, with 12 bases between. The CDR3 here is CASATGRETQYF. CDR3 nucleotides: TGTGCCAGCGCAACAGGGAGAGAGACCCAGTACTTC.

This clonotype came up many times. The chain employs TRBV7-8 and TRBJ2-2; D may match TRBD1 or TRBD2 (7 bases each). The CDR3 is 18 amino acids. V lost 0 bases and J 1 base, leaving 15 bases between the germline ends. Germline lookup yields CDR1 SGHVS and CDR2 FQNEAQ. The chain's CDR3 is CASSLAPGGAENTGELFF. CDR3 bases: TGTGCCAGCAGCTTAGCGCCAGGGGGGGCTGAGAACACCGGGGAGCTGTTTTTT. Together with reference TRBV7-8 and TRBJ2-2, the CDR3 gives the full variable domain: GAGVSQSPRYKVAKRGQDVALRCDPISGHVSLFWYQQALGQGPEFLTYFQNEAQLDKSGLPSDRFFAERPEGSVSTLKIQRTQQEDSAVYLCASSLAPGGAENTGELFFGEGSRLTVL.

In its sample, this clonotype was seen many times. The chain joins TRBV15 to TRBJ2-1; the match to TRBD2 covers 13 bases. Germline assignment: CDR1 LNHNV and CDR2 YYDKDF (reference sequence). The length of the CDR3 is 15 residues. V dropped 5 bases and J dropped 6; count of bases not matched to a gene: 4. CDR3 nucleotides: TGTGCCACCAGCGGACTAGCGGGAGTGTTCAATGAGCAGTTCTTC. This translates into CATSGLAGVFNEQFF.

This clonotype showed up many times. This sequence joins TRBV10-3 and TRBJ1-2; possible D gene TRBD1, 5 bases. The CDR3 is 13 residues long. Trimming left V 7 bases short and J 4 bases short, with 13 bases between. Germline values: CDR1 ENHRY, CDR2 SYGVKD. The CDR3 is CAIMGQYPYGYTF. The CDR3 region has the DNA TGTGCCATCATGGGGCAGTACCCCTATGGCTACACCTTC.

This clonotype was recorded many times. The gene calls are TRBV5-1 and TRBJ2-7; possibly TRBD1 for D (6 bases). Trimming left V 0 bases short and J 1 base short, with 11 bases between. The length of the CDR3 is 15 residues. Germline V gene data show CDR1 as SGHRS and CDR2 as YFSETQ. CDR3 sequence: CASSLGQGGSYEQYF. The CDR3 nucleotides are TGCGCCAGCAGCTTGGGGCAAGGGGGTTCCTACGAGCAGTACTTC. Filled out from reference TRBV5-1 and TRBJ2-7, the complete variable domain reads KAGVTQTPRYLIKTRGQQVTLSCSPISGHRSVSWYQQTPGQGLQFLFEYFSETQRNKGNFPGRFSGRQFSNSRSEMNVSTLELGDSALYLCASSLGQGGSYEQYFGPGTRLTVT.

This clonotype showed up many times. The rearrangement uses TRBV20-1 and TRBJ2-7; 8 bases match TRBD1. The length of the CDR3 is 13 residues. Trimming cost V 6 bases and J 3 bases; bases outside gene matches: 7. Germline CDR1 reads DFQATT; CDR2 reads SNEGSKA (reference sequence). For the CDR3, the DNA is TGCAGTGCGACAGGGGAGCGTGACTACGAGCAGTACTTC. Residues: CSATGERDYEQYF.

This clonotype has a count of ten or more. The rearrangement uses TRBV4-2 and TRBJ2-1, with 14 positions matching TRBD2. J lost 7 bases, V lost 2 bases, and 7 bases had no gene match. Germline loops: CDR1 LGHNA, CDR2 YNFKEQ. The CDR3 consists of 17 residues. CDR3 loop: CASSQPAGLAGENEQFF. The CDR3, as DNA: TGTGCCAGCAGCCAACCAGCGGGACTAGCGGGAGAGAATGAGCAGTTCTTC.

This clonotype was seen more than once but under ten times. This chain connects TRBV2 to TRBJ2-1; 7 positions agree with TRBD2. The CDR3 spans 13 residues. J lost 13 bases, V lost 6 bases, and 12 bases had no gene match. Germline V gene data show CDR1 as SNHLY and CDR2 as FYNNEI. This CDR3 is CASSVDTSAPQFF. In DNA, the CDR3 is TGTGCCAGCAGCGTCGACACTAGCGCTCCACAGTTCTTC.

This clonotype showed up many times. The rearrangement joins TRBV11-2 to TRBJ1-5, with TRBD1 matching over 10 bases. The V gene's germline CDR1 is SGHAT and CDR2 FQNNGV. Losses at the gene ends were 4 bases for V and 1 base for J; bases not matched to a gene: 10. This CDR3 has 18 amino acids. CDR3 DNA: TGTGCCAGCAGCTGGGGGACAGGGGAAGAAGGAAGCAATCAGCCCCAGCATTTT. Translating it yields CASSWGTGEEGSNQPQHF.

This clonotype was counted at least ten times. This chain uses TRBV5-5 with TRBJ2-7, with D perhaps given as TRBD1 or TRBD2 (6 bases each). The germline V and J ends were trimmed by 0 bases and 7 bases, with 20 bases remaining between them. Germline CDR1 is SGHKS and CDR2 is YYEKEE (reference sequence). CDR3 length: 16 residues. CDR3 residues: CASSLDSGWRGSEQYF. The CDR3 DNA is TGTGCCAGCAGCTTGGACAGTGGCTGGAGGGGGAGTGAGCAGTACTTC.

This clonotype was seen ten or more times. This chain connects TRBV2 to TRBJ1-2; D ambiguous. This CDR3 region has 15 residues. Germline values: CDR1 SNHLY, CDR2 FYNNEI. Deletions cut 1 base from V and 6 bases from J, with 15 bases between. Written as DNA, the CDR3 is TGTGCCAGCAGTGAAGTGTCAAGGGAAGGCGATGGCTACACCTTC. Translating gives CASSEVSREGDGYTF.

At least ten counts were recorded for this clonotype. This chain connects TRBV6-4 to TRBJ2-2; 8 bases fit TRBD1. From germline, CDR1 is MRHNA and CDR2 SNTAGT. Losses at the gene ends were 3 bases for V and 1 base for J; bases not matched to a gene: 1. The CDR3 consists of 15 residues. CDR3 bases: TGTGCCAGCAGTGAACAGGGGGGGAACACCGGGGAGCTGTTTTTT. Translation: CASSEQGGNTGELFF.

There are a few counts of this clonotype. The chain couples TRBV29-1 to TRBJ2-1, with D possibly being TRBD2 (5 bases). This CDR3 contains 12 residues. The V end was cut by 3 bases, the J end by 6 bases, with 9 bases between. The germline V gene encodes CDR1 SQVTM and CDR2 ANQGSEA. The CDR3 DNA is TGCAGCGTTGACCCCGGGATCAATGAGCAGTTCTTC. Translation gives CSVDPGINEQFF.

This clonotype came up many times. The rearrangement links TRBV9 to TRBJ2-7, with a possible D match to TRBD2 (6 bases). Trimming pared 4 bases from V and 3 bases from J, leaving 11 bases between. The CDR3 loop spans 13 amino acids. Germline loops: CDR1 SGDLS, CDR2 YYNGEE. CDR3 in DNA: TGTGCCAGCAGCCCGACGGGGGACTACGAGCAGTACTTC. Its translation: CASSPTGDYEQYF.

In its sample, this clonotype was seen many times. The chain couples TRBV5-4 to TRBJ2-5; the D gene is possibly TRBD1 (6 bases). This CDR3 contains 14 residues. Germline CDR1 reads SGHNT; CDR2 reads YYREEE (reference sequence). Trimming took 1 base from V and 4 from J, leaving 11 bases between them. The CDR3, as DNA: TGTGCCAGCAGCTTGCGACAGGCTACAGAGACCCAGTACTTC. It translates to CASSLRQATETQYF.

This clonotype has at least ten counts. The rearrangement links TRBV6-6 to TRBJ1-2, with D possibly matching TRBD1 (6 bases). Trimming removed 8 bases at V and 7 bases at J, with 14 bases between. Germline V CDR1 and CDR2: MNHNY, SVGAGI (reference sequence). The CDR3 sequence is 12 residues long. CDR3 sequence (DNA): TGTGCCAGCCGGGCGGGGGGCAGTGGCTACACCTTC. The encoded protein is CASRAGGSGYTF.

This clonotype appeared many times. CDR3 in amino acids: CAISPATGEKLFF. The CDR3 region has the DNA TGTGCCATCAGCCCAGCCACGGGGGAAAAACTGTTTTTT. This chain uses TRBV10-3 with TRBJ1-4; D remains unclear. CDR3 size: 13 residues. The V and J ends lost 6 bases and 8 bases respectively, with 13 bases between them. Germline assignment: CDR1 ENHRY and CDR2 SYGVKD.

This clonotype was seen ten or more times. CDR3 protein: CASSLTGNADTQYF. CDR3 coding DNA: TGCGCCAGCAGCTTGACAGGGAATGCGGATACGCAGTATTTT. This chain links TRBV5-1 with TRBJ2-3; D possibly corresponds to TRBD1 (6 bases). This CDR3 comprises 14 residues. Germline lookup yields CDR1 SGHRS and CDR2 YFSETQ. Deletions cut 1 base from V and 6 bases from J, with 12 bases between.

This clonotype was detected ten times or more. The chain recombines TRBV5-1 with TRBJ2-1; unclear D gene. Trimming took 1 base from V and 8 from J, leaving 7 bases between them. The V gene's germline CDR1 is SGHRS and CDR2 YFSETQ. The CDR3 totals 12 residues. The CDR3 is CASSLIADEQFF. The CDR3 DNA sequence: TGCGCCAGCAGCTTGATAGCCGATGAGCAGTTCTTC.

This clonotype appeared many times. The V and J genes are TRBV12-3 or TRBV12-4 and TRBJ1-2; perhaps TRBD1 as D (5 bases). Trimming took 6 bases from V and 8 from J, leaving 16 bases between them. This CDR3 is 13 amino acids long. The CDR3 region is CASRRDYRRGYTF. The CDR3 nucleotides are TGTGCCAGCAGGCGGGACTACAGAAGGGGCTACACCTTC.